This record covers a single T cell receptor (beta chain). The data originate from a study of cytomegalovirus exposure and HLA in healthy donors. A multiplex PCR was run with 60 Vbeta primers and 13 Jbeta primers. Only in-frame clones appear in the TCRdb table, and some are missing; sequencing was by immunoSEQ multiplex PCR. The table shows fewer than 150,000 clones, with 15% occurring only once. Trimming took 8 bases from V and 3 from J, leaving 23 bases between them. From germline, CDR1 is MNHEY and CDR2 SMNVEV (reference sequence). The CDR3 totals 18 residues. The sequenced sample consisted of PBMCs. This chain links TRBV27 with TRBJ1-6; D is perhaps TRBD1 (5 bases). The receptor was isolated from a woman aged 18-35 years in good health and CMV-seronegative. The CDR3, as DNA: TGTGCCAGCGGGGCCTTGGGTTCCACAGAAGTCTATAATTCACCCCTCCACTTT. Translation gives CASGALGSTEVYNSPLHF.